Listed here are 11 T cell receptor beta chains from one sample, sequenced in a study of T cell changes during pregnancy in multiple sclerosis. Data came from immunoSEQ multiplex PCR; TCRdb stores just in-frame clones and leaves some out. The profile covers about 40,000 clones, with about 89% appearing a single time and approximately 0.46% taken by the ten largest. Sequenced here: CD4+ T cells from peripheral blood mononuclear cells, sampled in the third trimester of pregnancy. These receptors came from a female donor in good health, enrolled as a control in a pregnancy study.

The V call is TRBV2, the J call TRBJ2-5; no clear D gene. This CDR3 comprises 12 residues. Trimming pared 11 bases from V and 1 base from J, leaving 11 bases between. Germline-derived CDR1 and CDR2 are SNHLY and FYNNEI. The CDR3 spells CASGAVQETQYF. Written as DNA, the CDR3 is TGTGCCTCCGGCGCGGTCCAAGAGACCCAGTACTTC. Combining the CDR3 with reference TRBV2 and TRBJ2-5 gives the whole variable domain EPEVTQTPSHQVTQMGQEVILRCVPISNHLYFYWYRQILGQKVEFLVSFYNNEISEKSEIFDDQFSVERPDGSNFTLKIRSTKLEDSAMYFCASGAVQETQYFGPGTRLLVL.

This clone was observed a single time. The chain has TRBV4-2 and TRBJ2-1, with TRBD2 matching over 9 bases. From germline, CDR1 is LGHNA and CDR2 YNFKEQ. The ends lost 3 bases at V and 5 bases at J; junction bases unmatched: 5. The CDR3 spans 15 residues. Written as DNA, the CDR3 is TGTGCCAGCAGCCAGCGGGGGGGCTTCGACAATGAGCAGTTCTTC. It specifies CASSQRGGFDNEQFF.

This clone was recorded once. The chain joins TRBV18 to TRBJ2-1; 10 nucleotides line up with TRBD1. Germline V gene sequence: CDR1 KGHSH, CDR2 LQKENI. This CDR3 is 17 amino acids long. V shed 3 bases and J 7 bases; nucleotides not matched to a gene: 12. The DNA for the CDR3 is TGTGCCAGCTCACCTAGGGGGACAGGGGCGGGAAAGAATGAGCAGTTCTTC. Amino acid sequence: CASSPRGTGAGKNEQFF.

This clone was recorded once. The chain is built from TRBV2 and TRBJ2-5, with D hard to call. The CDR3 sequence is 11 residues long. Germline V gives CDR1 SNHLY, CDR2 FYNNEI. V lost 6 bases and J lost 5, with 7 bases in between. CDR3 coding DNA: TGTGCCAGCAGAGCTTGGGAGACCCAGTACTTC. Its protein product is CASRAWETQYF.

The chain employs TRBV18 and TRBJ2-7; 11 nucleotides agree with TRBD2. From germline, CDR1 is KGHSH and CDR2 LQKENI. V gave up 2 bases and J gave up 2 bases; unmatched junction bases: 2. The CDR3 runs to 15 residues. The CDR3 region has the DNA TGTGCCAGCTCACCAAGACTAGCGGGAACCTACGAGCAGTACTTC. It encodes CASSPRLAGTYEQYF.

The sample holds a few counts of this clone. The chain is built from TRBV30 and TRBJ1-1; TRBD1 matches 8 bases. Germline lookup yields CDR1 GTSNPN and CDR2 SVGIG (reference sequence). Trimming removed 4 bases from V and 6 bases from J; junction bases left unmatched: 7. This CDR3 is built from 13 residues. CDR3 nucleotides: TGTGCCTGGAATCAGGGGGCTTGGGCTGAAGCTTTCTTT. Protein product: CAWNQGAWAEAFF.

In this sample, this clone turned up once. The J gene is TRBJ2-1, the V gene TRBV18, with 9 bases lining up with TRBD1. V shed 4 bases, J shed 7 bases, and the junction held 2 bases outside the gene matches. Per germline, CDR1 KGHSH and CDR2 LQKENI. The CDR3 is 13 residues long. The CDR3 DNA follows: TGTGCCAGCTCACGGGGACAGGGAAATGAGCAGTTCTTC. This sequence encodes CASSRGQGNEQFF.

The CDR3 DNA is TGTGCCAGCAGCTTCCCCCGGGCGGGGGTTAATGAAAAACTGTTTTTT. Translating it yields CASSFPRAGVNEKLFF. The chain uses TRBV5-6 and TRBJ1-4; tentative D call: TRBD1 (5 bases). The V gene lost 2 bases and the J gene lost 4 bases, with 15 bases spanning the gap. The CDR3 runs to 16 residues. The V gene's germline CDR1 is SGHDT and CDR2 YYEEEE. The full variable domain, with the rest looked up from reference TRBV5-6 and TRBJ1-4, is DAGVTQSPTHLIKTRGQQVTLRCSPKSGHDTVSWYQQALGQGPQFIFQYYEEEERQRGNFPDRFSGHQFPNYSSELNVNALLLGDSALYLCASSFPRAGVNEKLFFGSGTQLSVL.

The genes are TRBV19 and TRBJ2-7; perhaps TRBD2 as D (5 bases). This CDR3 contains 13 residues. V lost 6 bases and J 3 bases, leaving 12 bases between the germline ends. Germline V gives CDR1 LNHDA, CDR2 SQIVND (reference sequence). CDR3 coding DNA: TGTGCCAGTAGCCTCGGACTTCACTACGAGCAGTACTTC. It is translated as CASSLGLHYEQYF.

The chain links TRBV7-2 to TRBJ2-3; 15 bases fit TRBD2. The CDR3 is made up of 16 amino acids. Germline CDR1 reads SGHTA; CDR2 reads FQGNSA. Trimming at V came to 6 bases and at J to 6 bases, leaving 7 bases not matched to a gene. The chain's CDR3 is CASSTAGTSGRDTQYF. The CDR3 region has the DNA TGTGCCAGCAGTACTGCCGGGACTAGCGGGAGGGATACGCAGTATTTT.

V is TRBV5-5 and J is TRBJ1-4; D unresolved. The V and J ends lost 6 bases and 2 bases respectively, with 11 bases between them. This CDR3 comprises 14 residues. Germline values: CDR1 SGHKS, CDR2 YYEKEE (reference sequence). The CDR3 nucleotides read TGTGCCAGCACTCGGTCGGGGACTAATGAAAAACTGTTTTTT. Translated: CASTRSGTNEKLFF.